The 29 T cell receptor beta chains below were found in one sample sequenced in a study of blood T cell repertoires in COVID-19. The table came from immunoSEQ multiplex PCR; TCRdb's copy has only in-frame clones and leaves some out. Among around 250,000 clones, 88% were seen once, and the ten largest hold 2.5% to 4%. The sample comprised PBMCs or T cells enriched from blood (not recorded which). These receptors all stem from a woman aged 40 to 55 who had been exposed to COVID-19.

This clone was picked up a small number of times. The junction departs from germline at one end; a sequencing error may be responsible. This chain links TRBV7-3 with TRBJ1-2, with D perhaps TRBD1 (6 bases). From germline, CDR1 is SGHTA and CDR2 FQGTGA. The CDR3 is 9 residues long. CDR3 sequence reads: CASSLGQHF. The CDR3 region has the DNA TGTGCCAGCAGCCTGGGACAACACTTC. Combining the CDR3 with reference TRBV7-3 and TRBJ1-2 gives the whole variable domain GAGVSQTPSNKVTEKGKYVELRCDPISGHTALYWYRQSLGQGPEFLIYFQGTGAADDSGLPNDRFFAVRPEGSVSTLKIQRTERGDSAVYLCASSLGQHFGSGTRLTVV.

The genes are TRBV3-1 (or the pseudogene TRBV3-2) and TRBJ2-7, with 9 nucleotides matching TRBD1. The CDR3 has 17 residues. Losses at the gene ends were 4 bases for V and 1 base for J; bases not matched to a gene: 11. Per germline, CDR1 LGHDT and CDR2 YNNKEL (reference sequence). The CDR3 here is CASSPLRDRVLSYEQYF. The CDR3 DNA sequence: TGTGCCAGCAGCCCCCTTAGGGACAGGGTCCTTTCCTACGAGCAGTACTTC.

The chain employs TRBV7-6 and TRBJ2-6; D is uncertain. The CDR3 contains 16 residues. V shed 2 bases and J shed 3 bases, with 11 bases lying between them. CDR1 is SGHVS, CDR2 FNYEAQ, per germline. CDR3 sequence (DNA): TGTGCCAGCAGCTTACCTACAGACGGTGGGGCCAACGTCCTGACTTTC. It encodes CASSLPTDGGANVLTF.

The chain employs TRBV11-3 and TRBJ2-7; D might be TRBD2 (6 bases). The germline CDR1 and CDR2 sequences are SGHNT and YENEEA. The CDR3 contains 15 residues. The V end was cut by 5 bases, the J end by 2 bases, with 16 bases between. The CDR3 spells CASSLRDSPAYEQYV. CDR3 sequence (DNA): TGTGCCAGCAGCCTCCGGGACTCCCCTGCCTACGAGCAGTACGTC.

This chain links TRBV6-5 with TRBJ1-1; TRBD1 matches 8 bases. CDR3 size: 15 residues. Germline trimming cut 6 bases from V and 4 bases from J; bases unmatched to any gene: 10. Germline loops: CDR1 MNHEY, CDR2 SVGAGI. The CDR3 DNA is TGTGCCAGCAGGGCCCAGGGGGCGCTTGGCACTGAAGCTTTCTTT. As protein: CASRAQGALGTEAFF.

This chain joins TRBV5-4 and TRBJ1-6, with TRBD1 as a possible D gene (6 bases). This CDR3 contains 17 residues. The V gene lost 3 bases and the J gene lost 0 bases, with 13 bases spanning the gap. CDR1 is SGHNT and CDR2 is YYREEE in the germline V gene (reference sequence). CDR3 protein: CASSWGTSSSYNSPLHF. CDR3 nucleotides: TGTGCCAGCAGCTGGGGGACATCGAGCTCCTATAATTCACCCCTCCACTTT.

The rearrangement uses TRBV2 and TRBJ1-2, with TRBD1 matching over 7 bases. V gave up 5 bases and J gave up 0 bases; unmatched junction bases: 6. This CDR3 region has 15 residues. Germline values: CDR1 SNHLY, CDR2 FYNNEI. DNA of the CDR3: TGTGCCAGCAGTTGGGACAGCGGAGCTAACTATGGCTACACCTTC. Its translation: CASSWDSGANYGYTF. The full variable domain, with the rest looked up from reference TRBV2 and TRBJ1-2, is EPEVTQTPSHQVTQMGQEVILRCVPISNHLYFYWYRQILGQKVEFLVSFYNNEISEKSEIFDDQFSVERPDGSNFTLKIRSTKLEDSAMYFCASSWDSGANYGYTFGSGTRLTVV.

The rearrangement uses TRBV7-9 and TRBJ1-4, with 8 positions matching TRBD1. J was trimmed by 7 bases and V by 3 bases; bases with no gene match: 7. CDR3 size: 15 residues. Per germline, CDR1 SEHNR and CDR2 FQNEAQ (reference sequence). CDR3 amino acids: CASSFQGANGEKLFF. The CDR3 DNA is TGTGCCAGCAGCTTTCAGGGGGCGAATGGTGAAAAACTGTTTTTT.

The chain combines TRBV3-1 (or the pseudogene TRBV3-2) with TRBJ1-5; tentative D call: TRBD1 (5 bases). Germline V lookup: CDR1 LGHDT, CDR2 YNNKEL (reference sequence). Trimming took 2 bases from V and 9 from J, leaving 17 bases between them. CDR3 size: 15 residues. CDR3 protein: CASSQRGDSIRPQHF. The CDR3 bases are TGTGCCAGCAGCCAAAGAGGTGACAGTATCCGGCCCCAGCATTTT.

The chain couples TRBV24-1 to TRBJ1-5; 7 bases line up with TRBD1. J was trimmed by 4 bases and V by 7 bases; bases with no gene match: 6. Germline assignment: CDR1 KGHDR and CDR2 SFDVKD. CDR3 length equals 14 residues. CDR3 protein: CATRQGSDNQPQHF. For the CDR3, the DNA is TGTGCCACCAGACAGGGGTCCGATAATCAGCCCCAGCATTTT.

The rearrangement joins TRBV7-2 to TRBJ1-1; no definite D call. Between the trimmed V and J ends, which lost 8 bases and 5 bases, there was a span of 18 bases. This CDR3 contains 14 residues. Looked up from germline, CDR1 is SGHTA and CDR2 is FQGNSA. The CDR3 coding sequence is TGTGCCAGCTACTATGGATACGGCACGACTGAAGCTTTCTTT. It encodes CASYYGYGTTEAFF.

The chain combines TRBV28 with TRBJ1-6; TRBD1 aligns across 10 bases. Germline assignment: CDR1 MDHEN and CDR2 SYDVKM. This CDR3 contains 17 residues. The trim removed 4 bases at V and 6 bases at J, leaving 9 bases unmatched. In DNA form, the CDR3 reads TGTGCCAGCAGTTCCGCGGGACAGGGGTTTGGTAATTCACCCCTCCACTTT. Amino acids: CASSSAGQGFGNSPLHF.

This sequence joins TRBV18 and TRBJ1-5, with D possibly matching TRBD1 (6 bases). V lost 4 bases and J lost 4, with 11 bases in between. Germline-derived CDR1 and CDR2 are KGHSH and LQKENI. The CDR3 has 14 residues. The CDR3 bases are TGTGCCAGCTCACGAACAGGGCCTAATCAGCCCCAGCATTTT. Translating it yields CASSRTGPNQPQHF.

The genes are TRBV27 and TRBJ1-2; D is unresolved. The length of the CDR3 is 11 residues. V was pared by 3 bases and J by 7 bases, with 6 bases between. Germline V gene data show CDR1 as MNHEY and CDR2 as SMNVEV (reference sequence). The CDR3 region has the DNA TGTGCCAGCAGTTTCCCGTTTGGCTACACCTTC. As protein: CASSFPFGYTF.

This clone was counted a few times. In the same sample, other DNA sequences code for this CDR3. V is TRBV2 and J is TRBJ1-4; 7 bases map to TRBD1. V shed 6 bases and J 5 bases; nucleotides not matched to a gene: 6. CDR3 length: 14 amino acids. Germline values: CDR1 SNHLY, CDR2 FYNNEI. CDR3 bases: TGTGCCAGCAGAGGGACAGCCACCAATGAAAAACTGTTTTTT. Protein: CASRGTATNEKLFF.

Note on this clone: Mismatch with germline at one junction end may stem from a read error. The CDR3 protein is CASPPRQGPYGYTF. DNA of the CDR3: TGTGCCAGCCCACCCCGGCAGGGGCCCTATGGCTACACCTTC. This chain connects TRBV18 to TRBJ1-2, with D possibly matching TRBD1 (6 bases). This CDR3 is 14 amino acids long. CDR1 is KGHSH, CDR2 LQKENI, per germline.

The J gene is TRBJ2-7, the V gene TRBV12-3 or TRBV12-4, with D unclear. Trimming removed 5 bases at V and 7 bases at J, with 12 bases between. The CDR3 is made up of 12 amino acids. In DNA form, the CDR3 reads TGTGCCAGCAGTCTAACTCAGACTGAGCAGTACTTC. It codes for CASSLTQTEQYF.

V is TRBV24-1 and J is TRBJ2-2; TRBD1 aligns across 7 bases. The trim removed 8 bases at V and 4 bases at J, leaving 3 bases unmatched. This CDR3 region has 13 residues. From germline, CDR1 is KGHDR and CDR2 SFDVKD. CDR3 in amino acids: CATKGASTGELFF. The CDR3 nucleotides read TGTGCCACCAAGGGGGCAAGCACCGGGGAGCTGTTTTTT.

This chain uses TRBV24-1 with TRBJ2-1, with 7 bases fitting TRBD1. The ends lost 0 bases at V and 1 base at J; junction bases unmatched: 5. This CDR3 is built from 17 residues. CDR1 and CDR2 (germline): KGHDR, SFDVKD. CDR3 residues: CATSDLGKQGSYNEQFF. The CDR3 bases are TGTGCCACCAGTGATTTGGGGAAACAGGGGTCCTACAATGAGCAGTTCTTC.

The chain links TRBV7-8 to TRBJ1-2; D ambiguous. CDR3 size: 14 residues. Germline assignment: CDR1 SGHVS and CDR2 FQNEAQ. Trimming took 1 base from V and 8 from J, leaving 14 bases between them. CDR3: CASSLERLPGGYTF. The CDR3 region has the DNA TGTGCCAGCAGCTTAGAACGACTCCCGGGAGGCTACACCTTC.

The chain carries TRBV12-5 and TRBJ2-7; no clear D. Germline CDR1 reads LGHNT; CDR2 reads FRNRAP. CDR3 length equals 12 residues. V lost 4 bases and J 4 bases, leaving 8 bases between the germline ends. The CDR3 DNA reads TGTGCTAGTGGTTCCGGGTTTTACGAGCAGTACGTC. This sequence encodes CASGSGFYEQYV.

The rearrangement joins TRBV11-2 to TRBJ2-2; D is uncertain. There are 15 residues in the CDR3. Looked up from germline, CDR1 is SGHAT and CDR2 is FQNNGV. V lost 3 bases and J lost 2, with 10 bases in between. CDR3 sequence reads: CASSFPLLNTGELFF. The DNA for the CDR3 is TGTGCCAGCAGCTTCCCGTTACTAAACACCGGGGAGCTGTTTTTT.

The genes are TRBV19 and TRBJ1-1; D is undetermined. CDR3 length equals 13 residues. CDR1 and CDR2 (germline): LNHDA, SQIVND (reference sequence). V was shortened by 4 bases and J by 1 base, with 7 bases between the two germline ends. CDR3 sequence: CASSKTGNTEAFF. DNA of the CDR3: TGTGCCAGTAGTAAGACGGGGAACACTGAAGCTTTCTTT.

The chain carries TRBV7-8 and TRBJ2-1; no clear D. From germline, CDR1 is SGHVS and CDR2 FQNEAQ. Trimming shortened V by 4 bases and J by 5 bases, and 9 bases separated the two germline ends. The CDR3 runs 13 residues. For the CDR3, the DNA is TGTGCCAGCAGCTCAGGATCCAACAATGAGCAGTTCTTC. Protein product: CASSSGSNNEQFF.

The genes are TRBV13 and TRBJ1-1; D is uncertain. Trimming shortened V by 2 bases and J by 1 base, and 5 bases separated the two germline ends. From germline, CDR1 is PRHDT and CDR2 FYEKMQ (reference sequence). The CDR3 loop spans 13 amino acids. The CDR3 nucleotides read TGTGCCAGCAGCTTATTAGCGAACACTGAAGCTTTCTTT. Protein: CASSLLANTEAFF.

The V call is TRBV12-3 or TRBV12-4, the J call TRBJ1-2; TRBD1 aligns across 7 bases. Trimming removed 4 bases from V and 6 bases from J; junction bases left unmatched: 2. The CDR3 has 12 residues. CDR3 region: CASSSDRNGYTF. CDR3 coding DNA: TGTGCCAGCAGTTCGGACAGGAATGGCTACACCTTC.

This chain links TRBV28 with TRBJ1-1; D is perhaps TRBD1 (6 bases). Per the germline V gene, CDR1 is MDHEN and CDR2 is SYDVKM. Trimming stripped 9 bases from V and 1 base from J, with 15 bases between. This CDR3 comprises 14 residues. CDR3 loop: CASQGNEGNTEAFF. For the CDR3, the DNA is TGTGCCAGTCAGGGGAACGAAGGGAACACTGAAGCTTTCTTT.

DNA for the CDR3: TGCGCCAGCAGCCCCCTCTGGCGGGAGGGCCGCTCAGATACGCAGTATTTT. Protein product: CASSPLWREGRSDTQYF. V and J are TRBV4-1 and TRBJ2-3, with 9 bases fitting TRBD2. The length of the CDR3 is 17 residues. The germline V gene encodes CDR1 MGHRA and CDR2 YSYEKL. V gave up 4 bases and J gave up 4 bases; unmatched junction bases: 12.

A single count supports this clone. The V gene is TRBV19, the J gene TRBJ1-5; 7 nucleotides align to TRBD1. CDR3 length: 13 amino acids. Germline V CDR1 and CDR2: LNHDA, SQIVND (reference sequence). The V gene end was trimmed by 5 bases and the J gene end by 6 bases; junction bases not matched to a gene: 4. The CDR3, as DNA: TGTGCCAGTAGTGACAGGGAGAGTCAGCCCCAGCATTTT. It encodes CASSDRESQPQHF.